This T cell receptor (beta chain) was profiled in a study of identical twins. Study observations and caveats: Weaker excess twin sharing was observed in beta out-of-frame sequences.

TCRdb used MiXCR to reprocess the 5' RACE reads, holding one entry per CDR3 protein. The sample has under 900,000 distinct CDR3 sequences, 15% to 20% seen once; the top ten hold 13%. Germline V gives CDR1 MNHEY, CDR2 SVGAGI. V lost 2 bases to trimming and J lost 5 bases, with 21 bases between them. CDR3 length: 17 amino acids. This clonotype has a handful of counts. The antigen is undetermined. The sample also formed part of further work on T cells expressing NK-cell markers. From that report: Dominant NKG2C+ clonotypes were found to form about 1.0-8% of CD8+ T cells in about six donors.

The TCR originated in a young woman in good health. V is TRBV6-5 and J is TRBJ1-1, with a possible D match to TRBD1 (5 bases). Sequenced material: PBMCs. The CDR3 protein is CASSYQPGPTTWTEAFF. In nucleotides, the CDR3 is TGTGCCAGCAGTTACCAGCCGGGACCGACGACGTGGACTGAAGCTTTCTTT.